This TCR beta chain was observed in a study of T cell changes during pregnancy in multiple sclerosis. Sequenced by immunoSEQ multiplex PCR; TCRdb stores in-frame clones only, minus some. The sample includes approximately 69,000 clones, about 91% of them seen just once. Source: CD4+ T cells from peripheral blood mononuclear cells, taken in the third trimester of pregnancy. This TCR was recovered from a female donor in good health, enrolled as a control in a pregnancy study.

CDR3 nucleotides: TGTGCCAGCAGCTTATGCGGGCAGGGGATACCCCAGCATTTT. Encoded protein: CASSLCGQGIPQHF. The chain carries TRBV11-3 and TRBJ1-5, with D possibly being TRBD1 (6 bases). The CDR3 sequence is 14 residues long. The germline V gene has CDR1 SGHNT and CDR2 YENEEA. The V end lost 2 bases, the J end lost 10 bases, and 15 bases lay between the germline ends.